The T cell receptor (beta chain) under discussion was sequenced for a study of T cells in Graves' hyperthyroidism and ophthalmopathy. Study-wide background: Prior to any treatment, at the point of initial diagnosis, peripheral blood was collected. Notes on the study in general: From stable hyperthyroidism, ophthalmopathy was set apart by a 13 V-J model.

TCR beta CDR3 sequences were amplified from RNA transcripts. Carried out on the TCR CDR3, a first-round RT-PCR used the HTBI primer set. TCRdb recomputed calls from the multiplex PCR reads with MiXCR, one row per CDR3 protein. The sample includes about 770,000 distinct CDR3 sequences, roughly 20% of them seen just once. Remarks on this clonotype: No antigen is known for it. Being one base from a much bigger clone, this may be a read error.

Out of over 7.5 ml of fresh peripheral blood came the PBMCs. This CDR3 has 13 residues. Input material: blood. This chain uses TRBV12-3 or TRBV12-4 with TRBJ1-2; D remains unclear. The TCR originated in a woman aged 45-59 years with Graves' hyperthyroidism that later progressed to Graves' ophthalmopathy. The CDR3 DNA follows: TGTACCAGCAGTTTAGTCAGAAACTATGGCTACACCTTC. Translating it yields CTSSLVRNYGYTF.